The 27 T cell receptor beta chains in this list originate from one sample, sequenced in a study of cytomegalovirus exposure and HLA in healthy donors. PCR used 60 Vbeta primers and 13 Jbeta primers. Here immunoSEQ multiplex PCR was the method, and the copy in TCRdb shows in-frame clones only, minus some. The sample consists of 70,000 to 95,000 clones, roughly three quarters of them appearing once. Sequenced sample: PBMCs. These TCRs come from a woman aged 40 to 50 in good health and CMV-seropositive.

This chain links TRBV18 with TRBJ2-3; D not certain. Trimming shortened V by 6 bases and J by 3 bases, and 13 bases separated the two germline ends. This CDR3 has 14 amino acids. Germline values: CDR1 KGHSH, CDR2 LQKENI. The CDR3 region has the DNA TGTGCCAGCTCGCCTCGGGTACTAACAGATACGCAGTATTTT. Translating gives CASSPRVLTDTQYF. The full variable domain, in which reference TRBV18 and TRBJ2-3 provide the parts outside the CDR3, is NAGVMQNPRHLVRRRGQEARLRCSPMKGHSHVYWYRQLPEEGLKFMVYLQKENIIDESGMPKERFSAEFPKEGPSILRIQQVVRGDSAAYFCASSPRVLTDTQYFGPGTRLTVL.

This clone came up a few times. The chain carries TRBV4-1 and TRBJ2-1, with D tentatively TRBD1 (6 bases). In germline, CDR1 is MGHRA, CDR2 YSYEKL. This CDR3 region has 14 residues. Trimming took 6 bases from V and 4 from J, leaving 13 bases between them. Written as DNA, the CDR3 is TGCGCCAGCAGTCGAACAGGGATGTACAATGAGCAGTTCTTC. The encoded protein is CASSRTGMYNEQFF.

The CDR3: CASSWGGNVNTGELFF. The CDR3 nucleotides are TGTGCCAGCAGTTGGGGCGGGAACGTGAACACCGGGGAGCTGTTTTTT. The chain is built from TRBV6-5 and TRBJ2-2, with a possible D match to TRBD2 (6 bases). In germline, CDR1 is MNHEY, CDR2 SVGAGI. The CDR3 is 16 residues long. Trimming stripped 4 bases from V and 1 base from J, with 13 bases between.

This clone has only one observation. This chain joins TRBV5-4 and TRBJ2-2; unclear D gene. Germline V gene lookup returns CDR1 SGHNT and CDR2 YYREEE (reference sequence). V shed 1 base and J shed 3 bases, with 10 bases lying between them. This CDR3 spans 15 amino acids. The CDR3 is CASSLTGSDTGELFF. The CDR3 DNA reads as TGTGCCAGCAGCTTGACCGGGTCAGACACCGGGGAGCTGTTTTTT.

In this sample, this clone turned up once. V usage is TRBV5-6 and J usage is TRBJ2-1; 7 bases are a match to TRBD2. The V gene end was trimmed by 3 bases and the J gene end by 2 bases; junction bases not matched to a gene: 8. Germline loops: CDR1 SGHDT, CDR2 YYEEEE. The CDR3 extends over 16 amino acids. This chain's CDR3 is CASSSETSHTYNEQFF. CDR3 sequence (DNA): TGTGCCAGCAGCTCGGAGACTAGCCACACCTACAATGAGCAGTTCTTC.

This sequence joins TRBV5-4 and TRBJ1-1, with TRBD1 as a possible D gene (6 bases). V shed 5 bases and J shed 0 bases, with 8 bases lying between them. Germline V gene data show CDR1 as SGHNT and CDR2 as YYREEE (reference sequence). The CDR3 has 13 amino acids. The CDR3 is CASSTGMNTEAFF. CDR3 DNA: TGTGCCAGCAGTACAGGGATGAACACTGAAGCTTTCTTT. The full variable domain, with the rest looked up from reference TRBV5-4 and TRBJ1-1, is ETGVTQSPTHLIKTRGQQVTLRCSSQSGHNTVSWYQQALGQGPQFIFQYYREEENGRGNFPPRFSGLQFPNYSSELNVNALELDDSALYLCASSTGMNTEAFFGQGTRLTVV.

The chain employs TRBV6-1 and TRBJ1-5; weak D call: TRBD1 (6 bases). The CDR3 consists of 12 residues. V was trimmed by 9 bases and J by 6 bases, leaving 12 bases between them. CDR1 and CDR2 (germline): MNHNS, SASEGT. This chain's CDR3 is CASQGSPQPQHF. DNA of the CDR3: TGTGCCAGTCAGGGGAGCCCTCAGCCCCAGCATTTT.

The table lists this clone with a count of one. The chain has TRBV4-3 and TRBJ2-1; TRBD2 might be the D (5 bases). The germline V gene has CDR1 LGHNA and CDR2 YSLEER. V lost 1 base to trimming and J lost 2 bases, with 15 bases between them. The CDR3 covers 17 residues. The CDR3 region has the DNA TGCGCCAGCAGCCAAGGCCCGGGGAAGGGAACCTACAATGAGCAGTTCTTC. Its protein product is CASSQGPGKGTYNEQFF.

The chain's CDR3 is CASSLASNSPLHF. In DNA form, the CDR3 reads TGTGCCAGCAGCTTGGCCTCTAATTCACCCCTCCACTTT. The chain links TRBV5-6 to TRBJ1-6, with D unclear. The CDR3 sequence is 13 residues long. Trimming stripped 0 bases from V and 6 bases from J, with 4 bases between. Germline V gene data show CDR1 as SGHDT and CDR2 as YYEEEE.

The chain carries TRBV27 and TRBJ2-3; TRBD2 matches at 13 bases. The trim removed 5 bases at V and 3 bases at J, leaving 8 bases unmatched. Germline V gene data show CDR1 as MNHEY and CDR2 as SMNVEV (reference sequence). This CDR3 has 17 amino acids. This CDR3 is CASSLTLTSGRTDTQYF. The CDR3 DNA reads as TGTGCCAGCAGTCTGACCTTGACTAGCGGGAGGACAGATACGCAGTATTTT.

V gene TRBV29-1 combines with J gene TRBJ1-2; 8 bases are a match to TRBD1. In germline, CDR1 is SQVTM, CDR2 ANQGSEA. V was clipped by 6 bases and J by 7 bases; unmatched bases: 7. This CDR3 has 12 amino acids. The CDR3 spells CSVDGTGGGYTF. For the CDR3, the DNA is TGCAGCGTCGACGGGACAGGAGGTGGCTACACCTTC. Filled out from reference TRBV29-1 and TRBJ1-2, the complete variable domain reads SAVISQKPSRDICQRGTSLTIQCQVDSQVTMMFWYRQQPGQSLTLIATANQGSEATYESGFVIDKFPISRPNLTFSTLTVSNMSPEDSSIYLCSVDGTGGGYTFGSGTRLTVV.

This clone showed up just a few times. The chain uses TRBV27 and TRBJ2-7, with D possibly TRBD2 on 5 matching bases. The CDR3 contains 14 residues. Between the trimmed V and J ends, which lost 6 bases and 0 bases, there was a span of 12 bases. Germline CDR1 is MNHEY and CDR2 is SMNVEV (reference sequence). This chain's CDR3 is CASSNGGSSYEQYF. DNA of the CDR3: TGTGCCAGCAGCAACGGTGGGAGCTCCTACGAGCAGTACTTC.

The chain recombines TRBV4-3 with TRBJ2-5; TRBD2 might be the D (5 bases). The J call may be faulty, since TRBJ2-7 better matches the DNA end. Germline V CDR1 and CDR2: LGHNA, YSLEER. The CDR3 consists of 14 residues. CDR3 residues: CASSQDRGSYEQYF. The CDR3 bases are TGCGCCAGCAGCCAAGATAGAGGGTCCTACGAGCAGTACTTC.

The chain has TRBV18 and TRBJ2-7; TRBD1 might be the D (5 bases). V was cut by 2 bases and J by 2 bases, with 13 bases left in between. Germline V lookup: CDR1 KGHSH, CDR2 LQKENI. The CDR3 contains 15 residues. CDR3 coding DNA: TGTGCCAGCTCACCAGGGCAGGGCGAGACCTACGAGCAGTACTTC. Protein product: CASSPGQGETYEQYF.

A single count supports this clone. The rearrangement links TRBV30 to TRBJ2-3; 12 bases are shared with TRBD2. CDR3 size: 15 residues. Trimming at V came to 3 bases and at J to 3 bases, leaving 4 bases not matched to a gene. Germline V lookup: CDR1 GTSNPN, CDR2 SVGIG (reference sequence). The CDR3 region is CAWSDGTSGTDTQYF. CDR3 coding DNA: TGTGCCTGGAGCGACGGGACTAGCGGGACAGATACGCAGTATTTT.

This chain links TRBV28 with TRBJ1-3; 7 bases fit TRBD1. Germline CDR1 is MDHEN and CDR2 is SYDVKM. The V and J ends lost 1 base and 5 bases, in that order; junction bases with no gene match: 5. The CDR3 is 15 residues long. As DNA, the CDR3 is TGTGCCAGCAGTTTATCGACGACAGGGCGAAACACCATATATTTT. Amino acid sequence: CASSLSTTGRNTIYF. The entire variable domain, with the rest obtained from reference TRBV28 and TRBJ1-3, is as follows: DVKVTQSSRYLVKRTGEKVFLECVQDMDHENMFWYRQDPGLGLRLIYFSYDVKMKEKGDIPEGYSVSREKKERFSLILESASTNQTSMYLCASSLSTTGRNTIYFGEGSWLTVV.

The CDR3, as DNA: TGTGCCAGCAACCCTTCGTCGGACAGGGGCACCGGGGAGCTGTTTTTT. Amino acids: CASNPSSDRGTGELFF. The chain employs TRBV2 and TRBJ2-2, with TRBD1 matching over 9 bases. The CDR3 extends over 16 amino acids. CDR1 SNHLY and CDR2 FYNNEI come from the germline V gene. The junction had 10 bases not matched to a gene; V was cut back by 7 bases and J by 4 bases.

As DNA, the CDR3 is TGCGCCAGCAGCTTCGGACAGGGAGGGGACTATGGCTACACCTTC. Its translation is CASSFGQGGDYGYTF. This sequence joins TRBV5-1 and TRBJ1-2; 8 nucleotides line up with TRBD1. V gave up 2 bases and J gave up 3 bases; unmatched junction bases: 6. Germline V gene sequence: CDR1 SGHRS, CDR2 YFSETQ. This CDR3 has 15 residues.

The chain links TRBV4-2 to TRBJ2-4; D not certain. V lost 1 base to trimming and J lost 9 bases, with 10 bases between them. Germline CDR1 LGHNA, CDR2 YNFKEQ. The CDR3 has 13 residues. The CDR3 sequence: CASSQGGSGIQYF. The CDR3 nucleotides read TGTGCCAGCAGCCAAGGAGGTAGTGGCATTCAGTACTTC.

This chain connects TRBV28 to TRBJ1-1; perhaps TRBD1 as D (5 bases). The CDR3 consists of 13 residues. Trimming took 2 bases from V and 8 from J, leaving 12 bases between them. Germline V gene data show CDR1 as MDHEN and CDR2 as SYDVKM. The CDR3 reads CASSLGAPREAFF. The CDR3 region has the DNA TGTGCCAGCAGTTTAGGGGCCCCGAGAGAAGCTTTCTTT.

DNA for the CDR3: TGTGCCAGCAGCGCCCATGGGGGCACGATGGGTAACTATGGCTACACCTTC. Protein: CASSAHGGTMGNYGYTF. The chain couples TRBV9 to TRBJ1-2, with D tentatively TRBD1 (6 bases). V was clipped by 3 bases and J by 1 base, with 19 bases between them. The CDR3 covers 17 residues. The germline V gene encodes CDR1 SGDLS and CDR2 YYNGEE. Drawing the rest from reference TRBV9 and TRBJ1-2, the complete variable domain is DSGVTQTPKHLITATGQRVTLRCSPRSGDLSVYWYQQSLDQGLQFLIQYYNGEERAKGNILERFSAQQFPDLHSELNLSSLELGDSALYFCASSAHGGTMGNYGYTFGSGTRLTVV.

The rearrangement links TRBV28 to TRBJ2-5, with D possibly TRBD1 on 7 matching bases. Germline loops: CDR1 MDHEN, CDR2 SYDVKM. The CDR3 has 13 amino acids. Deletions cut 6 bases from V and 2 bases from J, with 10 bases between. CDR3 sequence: CASRAGQQETQYF. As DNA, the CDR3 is TGTGCCAGCAGGGCGGGACAGCAAGAGACCCAGTACTTC.

The CDR3 sequence is CASSLPDRVNGYTF. CDR3 nucleotides: TGTGCCAGCAGCTTACCGGACAGGGTAAATGGCTACACCTTC. The chain is built from TRBV7-2 and TRBJ1-2; TRBD1 matches at 8 bases. Germline values: CDR1 SGHTA, CDR2 FQGNSA. V was clipped by 2 bases and J by 6 bases; unmatched bases: 5. This CDR3 has 14 residues.

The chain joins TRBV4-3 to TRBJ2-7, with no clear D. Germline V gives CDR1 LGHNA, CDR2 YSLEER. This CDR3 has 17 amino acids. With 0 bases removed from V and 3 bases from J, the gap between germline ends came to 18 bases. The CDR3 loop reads CASSQDPPGSPSYEQYF. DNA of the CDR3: TGCGCCAGCAGCCAAGACCCCCCCGGATCCCCTAGCTACGAGCAGTACTTC.

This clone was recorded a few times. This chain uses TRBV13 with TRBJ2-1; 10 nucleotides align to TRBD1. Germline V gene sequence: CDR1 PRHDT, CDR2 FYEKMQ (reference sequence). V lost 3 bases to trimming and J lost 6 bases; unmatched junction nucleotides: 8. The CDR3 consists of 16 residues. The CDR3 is CASSLLPGTGVNEQFF. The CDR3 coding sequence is TGTGCCAGCAGCTTGCTTCCCGGGACAGGGGTCAATGAGCAGTTCTTC.

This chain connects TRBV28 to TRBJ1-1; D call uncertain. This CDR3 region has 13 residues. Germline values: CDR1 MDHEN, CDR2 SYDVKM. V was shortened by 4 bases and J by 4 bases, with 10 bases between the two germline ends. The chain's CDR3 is CASSSTRGTEAFF. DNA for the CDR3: TGTGCCAGCAGTTCGACCCGGGGCACTGAAGCTTTCTTT.

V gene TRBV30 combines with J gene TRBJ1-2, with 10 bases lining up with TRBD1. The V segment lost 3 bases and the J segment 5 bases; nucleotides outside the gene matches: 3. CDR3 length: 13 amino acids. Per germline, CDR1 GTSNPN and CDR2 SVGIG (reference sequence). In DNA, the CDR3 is TGTGCCTGGAGAGACAGGGGGCTTTATGGCTACACCTTC. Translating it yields CAWRDRGLYGYTF.